The 27 T cell receptor beta chains below come from one sample, sequenced in a study of blood T cell repertoires in COVID-19. The assay was immunoSEQ multiplex PCR, and TCRdb's table has in-frame clones only and misses some. Among fewer than 350,000 clones listed, around 88% were seen once. The sequencing input was PBMCs or T cells enriched from blood (not recorded which). Receptor source: a woman in her thirties or forties who had recovered from COVID-19.

The J gene is TRBJ2-1, the V gene TRBV11-3; perhaps TRBD2 as D (7 bases). CDR3 size: 16 residues. Trimming stripped 1 base from V and 8 bases from J, with 18 bases between. Germline V gene lookup returns CDR1 SGHNT and CDR2 YENEEA. CDR3 in DNA: TGTGCCAGCAGCTTAGCTTATGGCAGGGGAGGGGATGAGCAGTTCTTC. Translation: CASSLAYGRGGDEQFF.

The chain couples TRBV6-5 to TRBJ2-5, with D possibly matching TRBD1 (5 bases). The CDR3 is 16 residues long. Germline loops: CDR1 MNHEY, CDR2 SVGAGI. Trimming shortened V by 2 bases and J by 5 bases, and 18 bases separated the two germline ends. CDR3 DNA: TGTGCCAGCAGTTACCGCCCCCTGGGGCATTCGGAGACCCAGTACTTC. It yields the protein CASSYRPLGHSETQYF.

Concerning this clone itself: Other nucleotide sequences in the sample specify the same CDR3. This rearrangement joins TRBV9 to TRBJ1-1, with D maybe TRBD1 (6 bases). Germline assignment: CDR1 SGDLS and CDR2 YYNGEE. This CDR3 has 13 residues. V was trimmed by 3 bases and J by 4 bases, leaving 10 bases between them. CDR3 DNA sequence: TGTGCCAGCAGCGGAAGGGGGGGCACTGAAGCTTTCTTT. Protein: CASSGRGGTEAFF.

This clone was seen only a few times. The chain employs TRBV7-8 and TRBJ2-1; D not certain. The germline V gene has CDR1 SGHVS and CDR2 FQNEAQ. Trimming removed 1 base at V and 7 bases at J, with 20 bases between. The CDR3 length is 17 residues. The CDR3 DNA follows: TGTGCCAGCAGCTTAGGAGGCTGGCGCCGACGGGTTAATGAGCAGTTCTTC. It yields the protein CASSLGGWRRRVNEQFF.

Ten or more counts support this clone. The chain is built from TRBV7-9 and TRBJ2-7, with TRBD2 matching over 11 bases. The CDR3 extends over 14 amino acids. Germline CDR1 reads SEHNR; CDR2 reads FQNEAQ (reference sequence). Unmatched junction bases numbered 3, after V lost 8 bases and J lost 0 bases. CDR3 loop: CASRGTSGSYEQYF. Written as DNA, the CDR3 is TGTGCCAGCCGGGGGACTAGCGGCTCCTACGAGCAGTACTTC.

CDR3 DNA sequence: TGTGCCGAGGGGGTAGGGGAGACCCAGTACTTC. Translated: CAEGVGETQYF. This chain links TRBV30 with TRBJ2-5; perhaps TRBD1 as D (6 bases). This CDR3 comprises 11 residues. Trimming cost V 8 bases and J 5 bases, with 12 bases left between them. The germline gives CDR1 GTSNPN, CDR2 SVGIG (reference sequence).

The V gene is TRBV5-1, the J gene TRBJ2-3; TRBD2 matches at 7 bases. Germline loops: CDR1 SGHRS, CDR2 YFSETQ. The J segment lost 3 bases and the V segment lost 4 bases, leaving 8 bases of the junction unmatched. CDR3 length: 15 residues. For the CDR3, the DNA is TGCGCCAGCAGCCCAAACGTCGGGGGGACAGATACGCAGTATTTT. Protein sequence: CASSPNVGGTDTQYF.

The chain has TRBV9 and TRBJ2-7; 8 positions agree with TRBD2. After removal of 3 bases from V and 0 bases from J, the junction contained 14 bases not matched to a gene. Germline V gene sequence: CDR1 SGDLS, CDR2 YYNGEE. The CDR3 spans 18 residues. The CDR3 spells CASSEKGLALHFSYEQYF. The CDR3 bases are TGTGCCAGCAGCGAAAAAGGACTAGCACTACATTTCTCCTACGAGCAGTACTTC.

V gene TRBV9 combines with J gene TRBJ2-7, with 7 bases that match TRBD1. Germline loops: CDR1 SGDLS, CDR2 YYNGEE. The CDR3 is 15 residues long. The junction had 10 bases not matched to a gene; V was cut back by 4 bases and J by 3 bases. CDR3 sequence: CASSLSGDRSYEQYF. CDR3 sequence (DNA): TGTGCCAGCAGCTTAAGTGGGGACAGAAGCTACGAGCAGTACTTC.

The rearrangement joins TRBV19 to TRBJ2-1, with D hard to call. Germline CDR1 and CDR2: LNHDA and SQIVND (reference sequence). The CDR3 is made up of 14 amino acids. Trimming cost V 8 bases and J 2 bases, with 13 bases left between them. Here the CDR3 reads CASGPQSTYNEQFF. CDR3 nucleotide sequence: TGTGCCAGTGGCCCCCAATCCACCTACAATGAGCAGTTCTTC. The full variable domain, its missing parts supplied by reference TRBV19 and TRBJ2-1, is DGGITQSPKYLFRKEGQNVTLSCEQNLNHDAMYWYRQDPGQGLRLIYYSQIVNDFQKGDIAEGYSVSREKKESFPLTVTSAQKNPTAFYLCASGPQSTYNEQFFGPGTRLTVL.

The J gene is TRBJ2-2, the V gene TRBV14; 7 nucleotides align to TRBD2. V shed 0 bases and J 6 bases; nucleotides not matched to a gene: 13. Germline loops: CDR1 SGHDN, CDR2 FVKESK. The CDR3 length is 18 residues. DNA of the CDR3: TGTGCCAGCAGCCAAGATGGTTCGGGGCGGGAGCACCCCGGGGAGCTGTTTTTT. The encoded protein is CASSQDGSGREHPGELFF.

This chain uses TRBV5-8 with TRBJ2-1; the match to TRBD2 covers 10 bases. J gave up 6 bases and V 4 bases, and 22 bases lay outside the gene matches. The CDR3 consists of 20 residues. CDR1 is SGHTS, CDR2 YDEGEE, per germline. For the CDR3, the DNA is TGTGCCAGCAGCCCCCAGGGGCAGGGAGCCCTAGCGGGAGTTCTCAATGAGCAGTTCTTC. It is translated as CASSPQGQGALAGVLNEQFF.

The genes are TRBV28 and TRBJ1-5; D perhaps matches TRBD1 (6 bases). Germline V gene lookup returns CDR1 MDHEN and CDR2 SYDVKM. This CDR3 is 15 amino acids long. V was pared by 2 bases and J by 4 bases, with 12 bases between. The CDR3 DNA sequence: TGTGCCAGCAGTTTAGACGGGACAAGAAATCAGCCCCAGCATTTT. It encodes CASSLDGTRNQPQHF.

In its sample, this clone was seen a few times. This sequence joins TRBV5-4 and TRBJ1-2; 9 bases align to TRBD1. The CDR3 runs to 15 residues. Per the germline V gene, CDR1 is SGHNT and CDR2 is YYREEE (reference sequence). Trimming removed 4 bases from V and 2 bases from J; junction bases left unmatched: 6. CDR3 nucleotide sequence: TGTGCCAGCAGCCCCGACGGGACAGGGAACTATGGCTACACCTTC. This sequence encodes CASSPDGTGNYGYTF. Based on the CDR3 plus reference TRBV5-4 and TRBJ1-2, the full variable domain is ETGVTQSPTHLIKTRGQQVTLRCSSQSGHNTVSWYQQALGQGPQFIFQYYREEENGRGNFPPRFSGLQFPNYSSELNVNALELDDSALYLCASSPDGTGNYGYTFGSGTRLTVV.

This sequence joins TRBV4-2 and TRBJ1-4; D may be TRBD1 (6 bases). V lost 3 bases to trimming and J lost 8 bases, with 13 bases between them. The CDR3 consists of 14 residues. Germline CDR1 reads LGHNA; CDR2 reads YNFKEQ. The CDR3 here is CASSHRDKIEKLFF. DNA of the CDR3: TGTGCCAGCAGCCATAGGGACAAGATAGAAAAACTGTTTTTT.

The chain couples TRBV19 to TRBJ2-1; D gene uncertain. CDR3 size: 14 residues. Germline V gene data show CDR1 as LNHDA and CDR2 as SQIVND (reference sequence). Trimming took off 10 bases at V and 0 bases at J, with 13 bases between the two ends. CDR3 amino acids: CATAQVSSYNEQFF. CDR3 sequence (DNA): TGTGCCACCGCTCAGGTGAGCTCCTACAATGAGCAGTTCTTC.

V and J are TRBV18 and TRBJ1-1; D is undetermined. Trimming took 0 bases from V and 3 from J, leaving 11 bases between them. Germline assignment: CDR1 KGHSH and CDR2 LQKENI. This CDR3 is 15 amino acids long. The CDR3 bases are TGTGCCAGCTCACCACCGGTAATCAGTTACACTGAAGCTTTCTTT. This codes for CASSPPVISYTEAFF.

Written as DNA, the CDR3 is TGTGCCAGCAGCCCGCGAGAAGCGAATTCACCCCTCCACTTT. Translated, it gives CASSPREANSPLHF. The chain links TRBV27 to TRBJ1-6; the D is unclear. CDR1 and CDR2 from the germline V gene are MNHEY and SMNVEV (reference sequence). This CDR3 has 14 amino acids. V was pared by 6 bases and J by 7 bases, with 13 bases between.

The V call is TRBV28, the J call TRBJ1-5; D ambiguous. The CDR3 totals 12 residues. Trimming removed 6 bases from V and 3 bases from J, with 6 bases in between. Germline CDR1 reads MDHEN; CDR2 reads SYDVKM. For the CDR3, the DNA is TGTGCCAGCAGCCCCATCAATCAGCCCCAGCATTTT. Translating gives CASSPINQPQHF.

Worth noting for this clone: This same CDR3 is encoded by further DNA sequences in the sample. The chain couples TRBV18 to TRBJ1-1, with D perhaps matching TRBD1 (6 bases). V was shortened by 3 bases and J by 1 base, with 9 bases between the two germline ends. The germline CDR1 and CDR2 sequences are KGHSH and LQKENI. The CDR3 has 14 residues. CDR3: CASSPQTGNTEAFF. As DNA, the CDR3 is TGTGCCAGCTCACCGCAGACAGGGAACACTGAAGCTTTCTTT.

J is TRBJ1-1 and V is TRBV27; D might be TRBD1 (5 bases). V shed 4 bases and J shed 2 bases, with 11 bases lying between them. CDR1 is MNHEY and CDR2 is SMNVEV in the germline V gene (reference sequence). The CDR3 runs 14 residues. The CDR3 DNA sequence: TGTGCCAGCAGTTCTGACAGATTAAACACTGAAGCTTTCTTT. Translation: CASSSDRLNTEAFF.

The chain couples TRBV5-6 to TRBJ2-6; TRBD2 might be the D (6 bases). V was cut by 0 bases and J by 0 bases, with 13 bases left in between. Germline V lookup: CDR1 SGHDT, CDR2 YYEEEE. The CDR3 length is 18 residues. CDR3 nucleotides: TGTGCCAGCAGCTTGGTTGGTAGGAGGGTCTCTGGGGCCAACGTCCTGACTTTC. Amino acids: CASSLVGRRVSGANVLTF. Full variable domain (remainder filled in from reference TRBV5-6 and TRBJ2-6): DAGVTQSPTHLIKTRGQQVTLRCSPKSGHDTVSWYQQALGQGPQFIFQYYEEEERQRGNFPDRFSGHQFPNYSSELNVNALLLGDSALYLCASSLVGRRVSGANVLTFGAGSRLTVL.

Only a few counts were recorded for this clone. This sequence joins TRBV6-2 or TRBV6-3 and TRBJ2-3; D possibly corresponds to TRBD2 (5 bases). V lost 6 bases, J lost 0 bases, and 22 bases lay in between. The CDR3 contains 18 residues. Germline V CDR1 and CDR2: MNHEY, SVGEGT. CDR3 amino acids: CASSSGAVGIDSTDTQYF. The CDR3, as DNA: TGTGCCAGCAGCTCGGGCGCGGTCGGGATTGATAGCACAGATACGCAGTATTTT.

In this sample, this clone turned up once. The V gene is TRBV6-2 or TRBV6-3, the J gene TRBJ2-7; 13 nucleotides align to TRBD2. CDR3 length: 18 residues. The germline gives CDR1 MNHEY, CDR2 SVGEGT. The J segment lost 1 base and the V segment lost 2 bases, leaving 8 bases of the junction unmatched. The CDR3 sequence: CASSYPGLAGAESYEQYF. CDR3 sequence (DNA): TGTGCCAGCAGTTACCCTGGACTAGCGGGAGCTGAGTCCTACGAGCAGTACTTC.

Here the CDR3 reads CSVRVTGDQAFF. The CDR3 coding sequence is TGCAGCGTTCGTGTTACAGGGGATCAAGCTTTCTTT. The chain combines TRBV29-1 with TRBJ1-1; 7 bases map to TRBD1. The CDR3 length is 12 residues. Germline lookup yields CDR1 SQVTM and CDR2 ANQGSEA. J lost 9 bases, V lost 5 bases, and 9 bases had no gene match.

This chain connects TRBV30 to TRBJ1-5, with a possible D match to TRBD1 (6 bases). Germline V lookup: CDR1 GTSNPN, CDR2 SVGIG (reference sequence). The CDR3 is 15 amino acids. With 0 bases removed from V and 2 bases from J, the gap between germline ends came to 11 bases. The CDR3 DNA is TGTGCCTGGAGTGTGGCAGGGGCCGGCAATCAGCCCCAGCATTTT. Its protein product is CAWSVAGAGNQPQHF.

This chain uses TRBV7-9 with TRBJ2-1, with D perhaps matching TRBD1 (5 bases). Trimming stripped 4 bases from V and 2 bases from J, with 15 bases between. The length of the CDR3 is 16 residues. CDR1 is SEHNR, CDR2 FQNEAQ, per germline (reference sequence). The CDR3 DNA reads TGTGCCAGCAGCTCCTCCGGGCAGGGCGCCTACAATGAGCAGTTCTTC. Residues: CASSSSGQGAYNEQFF.